This record covers a single T cell receptor beta chain. The sample comes from a study of blood T cell repertoires in COVID-19. In the study overall: Samples representing acute and convalescent COVID-19 were sourced from the United States, Italy and Spain. T cells, B-cell-depleted T cells, or PBMCs supplied cDNA or gDNA.

Per the study methods: Estimated nucleated cell counts came from reference gene primer amplification. Only in-frame clones appear in the TCRdb table, and some are missing; sequencing was by immunoSEQ multiplex PCR. V, J and clone size were drawn from that table, and D and trimming were deduced from the DNA. The table shows 85,000 to 90,000 clones, with 75% to 90% occurring only once. Trimming took off 10 bases at V and 7 bases at J, with 20 bases between the two ends. The CDR3 sequence is 14 residues long. Germline CDR1 reads MNHEY; CDR2 reads SMNVEV (reference sequence). The receptor was derived from a human donor in a cohort sampled during active COVID-19. This chain links TRBV27 with TRBJ1-5; D is ambiguous. The sequenced sample consisted of peripheral blood. In nucleotides, the CDR3 is TGTGCCACCGCACATGGGCAGGCATACCAGCCCCAGCATTTT. It codes for CATAHGQAYQPQHF.